These 5 T cell receptor beta chains were all obtained from the same sample, sequenced in a study of CD8 T cells in ankylosing spondylitis (dated by TCRdb to about 2017). Library method: 5' RACE. The sequencer listed for this sample is Illumina HiSeq 2500. The public reads were reprocessed in TCRdb via fastp at Q25 and MiXCR, keeping in-frame beta chains. Rows are unified per CDR3 protein, each entry keeping the most common DNA and genes. This sample comprises roughly 100,000 distinct CDR3 sequences, roughly 8.7% of them detected only once. The ten largest clonotypes hold 9.9% of the sample. The sample taken for sequencing was blood, either unsorted or a sorted T cell fraction (not recorded which). The receptors shown here come from a male donor with ankylosing spondylitis or in good health (not recorded which).

The chain uses TRBV7-2 and TRBJ1-2; no clear D. CDR3 length: 15 amino acids. The ends were cut back, 0 bases at V and 4 bases at J, with 12 bases in the middle. Looked up from germline, CDR1 is SGHTA and CDR2 is FQGNSA. Here the CDR3 DNA reads TGTGCCAGCAGCTTAGCAGGCAGATCAATCTATGGCTACACCTTC. It yields the protein CASSLAGRSIYGYTF.

This clonotype came up many times. The J gene is TRBJ2-1, the V gene TRBV7-2; 8 nucleotides match TRBD2. The germline CDR1 and CDR2 sequences are SGHTA and FQGNSA. The V segment lost 6 bases and the J segment 5 bases; nucleotides outside the gene matches: 12. This CDR3 spans 16 amino acids. In DNA, the CDR3 is TGTGCCAGCAGACAACCACCGGGAGGGGGTCACAATGAGCAGTTCTTC. This codes for CASRQPPGGGHNEQFF.

J is TRBJ2-3 and V is TRBV7-8; TRBD2 aligns across 13 bases. This CDR3 contains 17 residues. Germline V gives CDR1 SGHVS, CDR2 FQNEAQ. V shed 0 bases, J shed 2 bases, and the junction held 2 bases outside the gene matches. The CDR3 sequence: CASSLATSGGATDTQYF. CDR3 nucleotide sequence: TGTGCCAGCAGCTTAGCCACTAGCGGGGGGGCCACAGATACGCAGTATTTT.

This chain uses TRBV4-1 with TRBJ2-3; 9 bases map to TRBD2. The ends lost 0 bases at V and 3 bases at J; junction bases unmatched: 10. The CDR3 length is 18 residues. The germline CDR1 and CDR2 sequences are MGHRA and YSYEKL. CDR3 sequence reads: CASSQEVPFSGRTDTQYF. In nucleotides, the CDR3 is TGCGCCAGCAGCCAAGAGGTCCCGTTTAGCGGGAGAACAGATACGCAGTATTTT.

This clonotype has a count of ten or more. The rearrangement uses TRBV11-2 and TRBJ1-4; TRBD1 agrees at 10 bases. The germline V gene encodes CDR1 SGHAT and CDR2 FQNNGV. This CDR3 comprises 14 residues. The trim removed 1 base at V and 7 bases at J, leaving 0 bases unmatched. The CDR3 DNA follows: TGTGCCAGCAGCTTAGGACAGGGGGCTGAAAAACTGTTTTTT. This sequence encodes CASSLGQGAEKLFF.